The 12 T cell receptor beta chains below come from one sample, sequenced in a study of T cells after yellow fever vaccination. MiXCR was run by TCRdb on the 5' RACE reads, yielding one entry per CDR3 protein. The sample holds about 150,000 distinct CDR3 sequences; 6.2% are singletons and the top ten take roughly 3%. The sequencing here drew on CD4+ T cells sorted from PBMCs, taken on the day of the first yellow fever vaccination. These receptors were taken from a man younger than 35 who received the YFV17D yellow fever vaccine.

Many counts were recorded for this clonotype. The gene calls are TRBV20-1 and TRBJ2-3; D possibly corresponds to TRBD2 (7 bases). Between the trimmed V and J ends, which lost 3 bases and 0 bases, there was a span of 10 bases. This CDR3 contains 14 residues. CDR1 is DFQATT and CDR2 is SNEGSKA in the germline V gene (reference sequence). The CDR3 is CSARAGASTDTQYF. CDR3 DNA sequence: TGCAGTGCTAGGGCGGGGGCTAGCACAGATACGCAGTATTTT.

The sample holds many counts of this clonotype. This sequence joins TRBV7-6 and TRBJ1-4; 7 nucleotides line up with TRBD1. CDR3 length: 14 residues. Germline V CDR1 and CDR2: SGHVS, FNYEAQ. The J segment lost 5 bases and the V segment lost 5 bases, leaving 5 bases of the junction unmatched. CDR3: CASSADRINEKLFF. The CDR3, as DNA: TGTGCCAGCAGCGCGGACAGGATCAATGAAAAACTGTTTTTT.

A few counts support this clonotype. This rearrangement joins TRBV5-4 to TRBJ2-5, with 10 bases identical to TRBD2. The CDR3 contains 16 residues. V lost 1 base, J lost 6 bases, and 9 bases stayed unmatched. CDR1 and CDR2 (germline): SGHNT, YYREEE (reference sequence). The CDR3 loop is CASSLSARTSGKTQYF. The CDR3 coding sequence is TGTGCCAGCAGCTTGAGCGCAAGGACTAGCGGAAAGACCCAGTACTTC.

This clonotype came up a few times. The chain employs TRBV5-4 and TRBJ2-5; tentatively, D is TRBD2 (5 bases). The germline gives CDR1 SGHNT, CDR2 YYREEE (reference sequence). V lost 9 bases to trimming and J lost 2 bases, with 14 bases between them. The CDR3 covers 13 residues. Here the CDR3 DNA reads TGTGCCACCCCGGGGAACATACAAGAGACCCAGTACTTC. Protein product: CATPGNIQETQYF.

This clonotype came up many times. This rearrangement joins TRBV6-1 to TRBJ1-1; D uncertain. The CDR3 is 15 amino acids. In germline, CDR1 is MNHNS, CDR2 SASEGT. V was trimmed by 0 bases and J by 0 bases, leaving 8 bases between them. The CDR3 DNA reads as TGTGCCAGCAGTGAAGCCCGAACCATGAACACTGAAGCTTTCTTT. This codes for CASSEARTMNTEAFF.

The J gene is TRBJ2-7, the V gene TRBV6-1; 7 nucleotides align to TRBD1. V gave up 5 bases and J gave up 3 bases; unmatched junction bases: 10. Germline CDR1 MNHNS, CDR2 SASEGT. CDR3 length equals 15 residues. CDR3 sequence: CASSLGGARNYEQYF. Written as DNA, the CDR3 is TGTGCCAGCAGTCTAGGGGGCGCGCGTAACTACGAGCAGTACTTC.

This clonotype has ten or more counts. This chain joins TRBV5-1 and TRBJ2-1; D gene ambiguous. The CDR3 length is 14 residues. The V end was cut by 0 bases, the J end by 7 bases, with 11 bases between. Germline CDR1 reads SGHRS; CDR2 reads YFSETQ. Here the CDR3 DNA reads TGCGCCAGCAGCTTGGGTTGGGGTTGGAATGAGCAGTTCTTC. This translates into CASSLGWGWNEQFF.

This clonotype was observed at least ten times. The rearrangement links TRBV12-3 or TRBV12-4 to TRBJ2-1; 9 bases are a match to TRBD1. The CDR3 extends over 16 amino acids. Trimming took 5 bases from V and 5 from J; bases not matched to a gene: 10. As DNA, the CDR3 is TGTGCCAGCAGTCTGAGCCTTGGACAGGGGAACAATGAGCAGTTCTTC. This encodes CASSLSLGQGNNEQFF.

In its sample, this clonotype was seen many times. The rearrangement links TRBV29-1 to TRBJ1-1; unclear D gene. Per germline, CDR1 SQVTM and CDR2 ANQGSEA. This CDR3 is 13 amino acids long. Between the trimmed V and J ends, which lost 0 bases and 10 bases, there was a span of 15 bases. CDR3 coding DNA: TGCAGCGTTGAAGAATTCTTCGTAGGTGGAGCTTTCTTT. Its translation is CSVEEFFVGGAFF.

The rearrangement links TRBV11-2 to TRBJ2-6, with 9 bases matching TRBD2. V lost 5 bases to trimming and J lost 4 bases; unmatched junction nucleotides: 12. The CDR3 extends over 18 amino acids. Germline V lookup: CDR1 SGHAT, CDR2 FQNNGV. The CDR3 DNA reads as TGTGCCAGCAGCCGCTCCGCGGGGGGGGACCCCGGGGCCAACGTCCTGACTTTC. Its translation is CASSRSAGGDPGANVLTF.

In its sample, this clonotype was seen many times. The J gene is TRBJ2-4, the V gene TRBV24-1; tentative D call: TRBD1 (6 bases). The CDR3 has 17 amino acids. Germline CDR1 is KGHDR and CDR2 is SFDVKD. Trimming took off 4 bases at V and 0 bases at J, with 15 bases between the two ends. CDR3: CATSDLGHPQAKNIQYF. The DNA for the CDR3 is TGTGCCACCAGTGACCTGGGACACCCTCAAGCCAAAAACATTCAGTACTTC.

J is TRBJ2-2 and V is TRBV12-3 or TRBV12-4, with D hard to call. Trimming stripped 6 bases from V and 6 bases from J, with 11 bases between. The CDR3 loop spans 13 amino acids. The CDR3 DNA reads as TGTGCCAGCAGGCCCACCAGATCCGGGGAGCTGTTTTTT. This codes for CASRPTRSGELFF.